This is a list of T cell receptor beta chains from one sample in a study of CD8+ T cells in alopecia areata. Sequencing used immunoSEQ multiplex PCR; TCRdb keeps in-frame clones, though not all of them. Of about 190,000 clones listed, 60% to 70% are singletons. Sequences were derived from CD4+ T cells sorted from blood, sampled at week 4, from a patient treated with tofacitinib. Receptors originate from a human donor with alopecia areata. Each CDR3 is given without its conserved first and last residue. A D gene is named only where the DNA matches it firmly.

d_call	v_call	j_call	cdr3_aa
-	TRBV30	TRBJ1-2	AWSVLSGRNYGYT
-	TRBV6-6	TRBJ2-5	ASKQGETQY
-	TRBV5-1	TRBJ2-5	ASSLAGNQETQY
-	TRBV29-1	TRBJ2-3	SVSHRGTDTQY
TRBD2	TRBV6-1	TRBJ2-4	ASSWTSGETVQY
-	TRBV5-4	TRBJ2-1	ASRLDSTEQF
-	TRBV19	TRBJ1-5	ASSIGDRNNQPQH
-	TRBV25-1	TRBJ1-2	ASIGGSYGYT
-	TRBV30	TRBJ1-2	AWSVWTVYGYT
-	TRBV19	TRBJ2-6	ASSISVGGANVLT
-	TRBV29-1	TRBJ1-1	SVGGRAEAF
-	TRBV2	TRBJ2-2	ASSPTSSAVTGELF
-	TRBV29-1	TRBJ1-2	SVADSGGGYT
-	TRBV30	TRBJ2-7	AWSRGPSYEQY
-	TRBV29-1	TRBJ2-7	SVLRGPSSYEQY
-	TRBV25-1	TRBJ2-3	ASSVVGYTQY
TRBD1	TRBV6-6	TRBJ1-5	ASSTQGNQPQH
TRBD2	TRBV30	TRBJ2-1	AWSVMGLPYNEQF
-	TRBV29-1	TRBJ2-5	SVEPPETQY
TRBD1	TRBV4-3	TRBJ1-2	ASSQDYGAGGYGYT
TRBD1	TRBV6-5	TRBJ2-7	ASSYPGQRGVYEQY
-	TRBV30	TRBJ1-5	AWSVAGVRNQPQH
-	TRBV29-1	TRBJ2-3	SGRDPETDTQY